The entry that follows covers one TCR beta chain sequence. TCRdb reanalysed the reads using MiXCR and keeps one entry per CDR3 protein. The sample has about 150,000 distinct CDR3 sequences; less than 25% are singletons. The record originates from a study of T cell repertoires in cytomegalovirus infection. This TCR came from a human donor in good health (CMV status not recorded). Some clones in this sample may be carry-over from other donors' samples. Input material: PBMCs.

CDR3 residues: CASSQDGPVAGDWVYNEQFF. In DNA form, the CDR3 reads TGTGCCAGCAGCCAAGATGGTCCGGTAGCGGGTGATTGGGTCTACAATGAGCAGTTCTTC. The V gene is TRBV14, the J gene TRBJ2-1, with 7 bases aligning to TRBD2. This CDR3 has 20 residues. V lost 0 bases and J lost 3; bases outside the gene matches: 17. The germline CDR1 and CDR2 sequences are SGHDN and FVKESK.